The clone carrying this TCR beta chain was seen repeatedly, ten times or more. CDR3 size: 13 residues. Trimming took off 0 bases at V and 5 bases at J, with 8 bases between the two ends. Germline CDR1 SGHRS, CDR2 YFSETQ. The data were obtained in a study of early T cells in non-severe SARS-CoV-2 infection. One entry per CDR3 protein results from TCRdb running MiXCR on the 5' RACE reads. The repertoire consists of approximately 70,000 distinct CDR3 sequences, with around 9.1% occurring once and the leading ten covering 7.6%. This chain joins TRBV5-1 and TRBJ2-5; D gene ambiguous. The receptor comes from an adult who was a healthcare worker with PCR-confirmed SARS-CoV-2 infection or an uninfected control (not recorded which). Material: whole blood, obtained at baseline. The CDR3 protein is CASSLAGSETQYF. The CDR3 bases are TGCGCCAGCAGCTTGGCCGGGTCGGAGACCCAGTACTTC. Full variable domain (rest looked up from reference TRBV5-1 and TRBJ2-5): KAGVTQTPRYLIKTRGQQVTLSCSPISGHRSVSWYQQTPGQGLQFLFEYFSETQRNKGNFPGRFSGRQFSNSRSEMNVSTLELGDSALYLCASSLAGSETQYFGPGTRLLVL.